This is a list of T cell receptor beta chains from one sample in a study of blood T cell repertoires in COVID-19. TCRdb's table, derived via immunoSEQ multiplex PCR, lists solely in-frame clones and lacks some. The table shows about 23,000 clones, with 88% occurring only once. Sequencing was done on a sample of peripheral blood. Receptors originate from a man between 65 and 79 years old in a cohort sampled during active COVID-19. The CDR3 runs from the conserved cysteine through the conserved F or W. Each record gives: clone size, D gene, J gene, V gene, CDR3 DNA, CDR3 protein. D genes are given only for firm matches. Only some rows state a clone size, as once, few, many or a class for expanded clones.

size: .; D: .; J: TRBJ1-3; V: TRBV4-3; DNA: TGCGCCAGCAGCCAGACTCTATGGCAGACCTCTGGAAACACCATATATTTT; CDR3: CASSQTLWQTSGNTIYF
size: .; D: TRBD1; J: TRBJ2-5; V: TRBV2; DNA: TGTGCCAGCAGTAGACAGGGCCCCCAAGAGACCCAGTACTTC; CDR3: CASSRQGPQETQYF
size: .; D: TRBD2; J: TRBJ2-1; V: TRBV2; DNA: TGTGCCAGCAGCAGAATAGCGGGCATTTACAATGAGCAGTTCTTC; CDR3: CASSRIAGIYNEQFF
size: .; D: .; J: TRBJ2-5; V: TRBV7-9; DNA: TGTGCCAGCAGCTTTACGACGGGAGCGGAGACCCAGTACTTC; CDR3: CASSFTTGAETQYF
size: .; D: .; J: TRBJ2-7; V: TRBV20-1; DNA: TGCAGTGCTAGCAGAACGGGCGAGCAGTACTTC; CDR3: CSASRTGEQYF
size: .; D: TRBD2; J: TRBJ2-2; V: TRBV7-3; DNA: TGTGCCAGCAGCTTTGGACTAGCGGGTGGCACCGGGGAGCTGTTTTTT; CDR3: CASSFGLAGGTGELFF
size: .; D: .; J: TRBJ1-6; V: TRBV30; DNA: TGTGCCTGGAGGGATAGACAGAGTTCCTATAATTCACCCCTCCACTTT; CDR3: CAWRDRQSSYNSPLHF
size: .; D: .; J: TRBJ1-5; V: TRBV6-5; DNA: TGTGCCAGCAACCCCCGGGGGAAAAATCAGCCCCAGCATTTT; CDR3: CASNPRGKNQPQHF
size: .; D: .; J: TRBJ2-7; V: TRBV7-8; DNA: TGTGCCAGCAGCCGGTACGGGGTGGTCTACGAGCAGTACTTC; CDR3: CASSRYGVVYEQYF
size: .; D: .; J: TRBJ1-5; V: TRBV10-2; DNA: TGCGCCAGCAGAGGGACACCTGATCAGCCCCAGCATTTT; CDR3: CASRGTPDQPQHF
size: .; D: .; J: TRBJ1-1; V: TRBV11-3; DNA: TGTGCCAGCAGCCGGGGGAAGAACACTGAAGCTTTCTTT; CDR3: CASSRGKNTEAFF
size: once; D: .; J: TRBJ2-1; V: TRBV19; DNA: TGTGCCAGTAGTATAGGGGCAGGGACTGGCAATGAGCAGTTCTTC; CDR3: CASSIGAGTGNEQFF
size: .; D: TRBD1; J: TRBJ2-7; V: TRBV5-1; DNA: TGCGCCAGCAGCTTGTCACAGGGGTTCCACGAGCAGTACTTC; CDR3: CASSLSQGFHEQYF
size: .; D: TRBD2; J: TRBJ2-3; V: TRBV9; DNA: TGTGCCAGCACCCCCACTAGCGGGAGTCCCACAGATACGCAGTATTTT; CDR3: CASTPTSGSPTDTQYF
size: .; D: TRBD2; J: TRBJ2-1; V: TRBV11-1; DNA: TGTGCCAGCAGCACCAGCGGGAGGGCCTGGTTCTTC; CDR3: CASSTSGRAWFF
size: .; D: TRBD2; J: TRBJ2-1; V: TRBV7-7; DNA: TGTGCTAGCAGCTTTGCCGGGACTAGCGGGAGTCTGTTCTTC; CDR3: CASSFAGTSGSLFF
size: once; D: TRBD1; J: TRBJ1-5; V: TRBV29-1; DNA: TGCAGCGTTTCCGGGACAGGGCTTAGCAATCAGCCCCAGCATTTT; CDR3: CSVSGTGLSNQPQHF
size: once; D: .; J: TRBJ1-1; V: TRBV7-9; DNA: TGTGCCAGCAGCTTAGGGCAGGGGAGCACTGAAGCTTTCTTT; CDR3: CASSLGQGSTEAFF
size: once; D: TRBD2; J: TRBJ2-2; V: TRBV7-2; DNA: TGTGCCAGCAGCTTACTAGCGGCGGCGGCGAACACCGGGGAGCTGTTTTTT; CDR3: CASSLLAAAANTGELFF
size: once; D: .; J: TRBJ2-7; V: TRBV5-1; DNA: TGCGCCAGCAGCTTGACTAGCCCTACCTACGAGCAGTACTTC; CDR3: CASSLTSPTYEQYF
size: .; D: .; J: TRBJ2-7; V: TRBV23-1; DNA: TGCGCCAGCAGTCAACCCCCCCGGGGCTCCTACGAGCAGTACTTC; CDR3: CASSQPPRGSYEQYF
size: once; D: .; J: TRBJ2-1; V: TRBV15; DNA: TGTGCCACCACCCCGACTACCAGAAATGAGCAGTTCTTC; CDR3: CATTPTTRNEQFF
size: .; D: .; J: TRBJ2-3; V: TRBV5-4; DNA: TGTGCCAGCAGCTTGTATCCGGACGTACTAGAAGCCTTTAGCACAGATACGCAGTATTTT; CDR3: CASSLYPDVLEAFSTDTQYF
size: once; D: .; J: TRBJ2-2; V: TRBV27; DNA: TGTGCCAGCAGGGGACTGGCGAACACCGGGGAGCTGTTTTTT; CDR3: CASRGLANTGELFF
size: .; D: TRBD1; J: TRBJ1-2; V: TRBV4-1; DNA: TGCGCCAGCAGCCCGGGACAGGGGTCGGGCGGCTACACCTTC; CDR3: CASSPGQGSGGYTF
size: .; D: TRBD1; J: TRBJ2-7; V: TRBV18; DNA: TGTGCCAGCTCAGAGTTCGAGGGGACAGGGTCCTACGAGCAGTACTTC; CDR3: CASSEFEGTGSYEQYF
size: once; D: .; J: TRBJ2-1; V: TRBV20-1; DNA: TGCAGTGCCGAAACTAGGAATGAGCAGTTCTTC; CDR3: CSAETRNEQFF
size: few; D: TRBD1; J: TRBJ1-1; V: TRBV28; DNA: TGTGCCAGCAGTTCACTTCTACAGGGGGCTGAAGCTTTCTTT; CDR3: CASSSLLQGAEAFF
size: .; D: .; J: TRBJ2-7; V: TRBV28; DNA: TGTGCCAGCAGCTCCCCCTACGAGCAGTACTTC; CDR3: CASSSPYEQYF
size: .; D: .; J: TRBJ1-1; V: TRBV25-1; DNA: TGTGCCAGCAGTGAGTGGGGACAGAACACTGAAGCTTTCTTT; CDR3: CASSEWGQNTEAFF